This T cell receptor beta chain was recovered during a study of naive and memory T cell subsets. General observations from the study: Clonotypes are single alpha or beta chains, not paired receptors. Possibly reflecting memory cells re-expressing CD45RA, a few larger clonotypes occurred in naive repertoires, especially CD8.

Comments on this clonotype: Its antigen is undetermined.

Both TRBC1 and TRBC2 were covered by a beta constant-region primer of two equimolar oligonucleotides. Four rounds of PCR amplified the ligated cDNA using nested alpha and beta constant-region primers plus SP2. A single record per CDR3 protein comes from TCRdb applying MiXCR to the UMI-ligation and nested PCR reads. The repertoire consists of about 90,000 distinct CDR3 sequences, with 10% to 12% occurring once and the leading ten covering 0.12% to 0.15%. This receptor was obtained from a human donor in good health. Sample: naive CD4+ T cells from blood.

DNA for the CDR3: TGCGCCAGCAGGGGCCGCATGGCCCCCAATTCACCCCTCCACTTT. It is translated as CASRGRMAPNSPLHF. The chain links TRBV5-1 to TRBJ1-6; D remains unclear. Germline assignment: CDR1 SGHRS and CDR2 YFSETQ. The CDR3 totals 15 residues. Trimming stripped 5 bases from V and 7 bases from J, with 16 bases between.